This T cell receptor beta chain was sequenced for a study of blood T cell repertoires in COVID-19. Study-level information: Samples of COVID-19 (acute and convalescent) were obtained from the United States, Italy and Spain.

This clone has just one count. As processed by the authors: Nucleated cell counts were estimated from reference gene primer amplification. Only in-frame clones appear in the TCRdb table, and some are missing; sequencing was by immunoSEQ multiplex PCR. V and J calls and clone size are given by that table; D and trimming were obtained from the DNA. The table shows under 500,000 clones, with around 90% occurring only once. This CDR3 spans 15 amino acids. V lost 7 bases and J lost 10; bases outside the gene matches: 15. Per germline, CDR1 LNHDA and CDR2 SQIVND (reference sequence). Sample: PBMCs or T cells enriched from blood (not recorded which). The rearrangement links TRBV19 to TRBJ1-5, with TRBD1 matching 8 bases. The TCR was taken from a woman aged 18-29 years with acute COVID-19. CDR3 DNA: TGTGCCAGTAACATGCCAGGGGGCCGGGCCGGACCCCAGCATTTT. Encoded protein: CASNMPGGRAGPQHF.